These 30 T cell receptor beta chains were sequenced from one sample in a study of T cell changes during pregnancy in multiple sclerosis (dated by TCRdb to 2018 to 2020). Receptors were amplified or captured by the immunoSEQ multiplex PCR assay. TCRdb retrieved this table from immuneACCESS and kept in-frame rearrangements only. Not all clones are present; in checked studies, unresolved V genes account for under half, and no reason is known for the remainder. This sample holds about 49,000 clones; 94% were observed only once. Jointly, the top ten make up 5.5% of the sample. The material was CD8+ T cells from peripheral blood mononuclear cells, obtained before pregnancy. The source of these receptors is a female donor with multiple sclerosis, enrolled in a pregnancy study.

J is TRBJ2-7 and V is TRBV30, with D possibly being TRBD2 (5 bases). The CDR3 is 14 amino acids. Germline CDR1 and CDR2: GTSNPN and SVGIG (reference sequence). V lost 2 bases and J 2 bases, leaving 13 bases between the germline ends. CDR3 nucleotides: TGTGCCTGGAGTTGGTTTAGCGCGACCTACGAGCAGTACTTC. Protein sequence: CAWSWFSATYEQYF.

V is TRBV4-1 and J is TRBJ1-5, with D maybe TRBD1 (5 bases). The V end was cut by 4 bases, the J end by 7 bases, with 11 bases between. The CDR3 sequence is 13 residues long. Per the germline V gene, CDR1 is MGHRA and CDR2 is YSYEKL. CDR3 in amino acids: CASSPPGEQPQHF. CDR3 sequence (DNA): TGCGCCAGCAGCCCTCCGGGGGAACAGCCCCAGCATTTT.

The CDR3 here is CASTSYPWRGGAYEQYF. The CDR3 DNA reads as TGCGCCAGCACCTCCTATCCTTGGAGGGGGGGAGCCTACGAGCAGTACTTC. The V gene is TRBV10-2, the J gene TRBJ2-7, with D possibly matching TRBD2 (7 bases). Looked up from germline, CDR1 is WSHSY and CDR2 is SAAADI. V was clipped by 7 bases and J by 2 bases, with 24 bases between them. This CDR3 has 17 amino acids.

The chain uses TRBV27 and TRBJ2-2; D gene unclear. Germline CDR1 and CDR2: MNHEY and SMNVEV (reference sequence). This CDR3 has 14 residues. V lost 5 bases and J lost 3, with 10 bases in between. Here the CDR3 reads CASSINMYTGELFF. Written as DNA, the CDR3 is TGTGCCAGCAGTATAAACATGTACACCGGGGAGCTGTTTTTT.

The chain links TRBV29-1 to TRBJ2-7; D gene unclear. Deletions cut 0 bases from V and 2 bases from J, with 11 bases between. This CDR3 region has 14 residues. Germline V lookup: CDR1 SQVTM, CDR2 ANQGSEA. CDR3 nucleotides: TGCAGCGTTGAAGACCAGGATTCGGCCTACGAGCAGTACTTC. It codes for CSVEDQDSAYEQYF.

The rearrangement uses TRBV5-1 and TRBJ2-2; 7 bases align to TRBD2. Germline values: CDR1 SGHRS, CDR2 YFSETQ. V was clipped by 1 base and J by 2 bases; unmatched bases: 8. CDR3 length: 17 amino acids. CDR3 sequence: CASSLRTGGGNTGELFF. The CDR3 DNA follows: TGCGCCAGCAGCTTGAGAACGGGAGGAGGAAACACCGGGGAGCTGTTTTTT.

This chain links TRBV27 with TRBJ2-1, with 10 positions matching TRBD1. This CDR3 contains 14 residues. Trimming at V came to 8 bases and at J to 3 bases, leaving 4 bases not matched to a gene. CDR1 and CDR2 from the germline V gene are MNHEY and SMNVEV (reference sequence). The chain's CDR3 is CASGGTGVYNEQFF. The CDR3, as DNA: TGTGCCAGCGGCGGGACAGGGGTCTACAATGAGCAGTTCTTC.

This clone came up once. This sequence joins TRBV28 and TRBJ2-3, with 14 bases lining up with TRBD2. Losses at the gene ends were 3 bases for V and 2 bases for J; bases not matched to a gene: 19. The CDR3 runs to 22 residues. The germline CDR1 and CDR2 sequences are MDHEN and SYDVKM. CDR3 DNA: TGTGCCAGCAGTTTGCCTCTTAAGGGACTAGCGGGAGCTTCGGGAACCACAGATACGCAGTATTTT. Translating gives CASSLPLKGLAGASGTTDTQYF. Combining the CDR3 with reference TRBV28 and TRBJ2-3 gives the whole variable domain DVKVTQSSRYLVKRTGEKVFLECVQDMDHENMFWYRQDPGLGLRLIYFSYDVKMKEKGDIPEGYSVSREKKERFSLILESASTNQTSMYLCASSLPLKGLAGASGTTDTQYFGPGTRLTVL.

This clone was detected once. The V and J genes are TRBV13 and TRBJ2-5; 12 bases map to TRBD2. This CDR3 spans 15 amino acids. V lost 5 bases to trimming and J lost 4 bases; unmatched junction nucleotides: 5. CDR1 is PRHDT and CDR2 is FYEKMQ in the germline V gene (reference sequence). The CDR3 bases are TGTGCCAGCAGCGAACTAGCGGGAGGAGGAGAGACCCAGTACTTC. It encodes CASSELAGGGETQYF. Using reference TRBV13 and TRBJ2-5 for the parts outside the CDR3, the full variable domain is AAGVIQSPRHLIKEKRETATLKCYPIPRHDTVYWYQQGPGQDPQFLISFYEKMQSDKGSIPDRFSAQQFSDYHSELNMSSLELGDSALYFCASSELAGGGETQYFGPGTRLLVL.

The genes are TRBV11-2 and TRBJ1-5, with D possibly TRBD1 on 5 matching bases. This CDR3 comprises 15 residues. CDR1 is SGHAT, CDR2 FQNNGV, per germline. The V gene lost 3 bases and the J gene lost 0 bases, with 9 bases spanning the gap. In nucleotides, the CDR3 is TGTGCCAGCAGCTTTCGGGGGAATAGCAATCAGCCCCAGCATTTT. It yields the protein CASSFRGNSNQPQHF. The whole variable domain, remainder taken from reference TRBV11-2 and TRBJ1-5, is EAGVAQSPRYKIIEKRQSVAFWCNPISGHATLYWYQQILGQGPKLLIQFQNNGVVDDSQLPKDRFSAERLKGVDSTLKIQPAKLEDSAVYLCASSFRGNSNQPQHFGDGTRLSIL.

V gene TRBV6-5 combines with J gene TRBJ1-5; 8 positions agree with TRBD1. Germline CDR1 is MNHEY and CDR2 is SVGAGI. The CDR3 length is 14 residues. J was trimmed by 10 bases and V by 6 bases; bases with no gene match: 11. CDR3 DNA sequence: TGTGCCAGCAGGCCAGGGACAGGTAGCTACCCCCAGCATTTT. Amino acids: CASRPGTGSYPQHF.

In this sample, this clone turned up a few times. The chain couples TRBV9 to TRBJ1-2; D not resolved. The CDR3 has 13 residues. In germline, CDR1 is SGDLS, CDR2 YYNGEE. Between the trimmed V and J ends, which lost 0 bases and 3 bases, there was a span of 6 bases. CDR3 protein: CASSVGLDYGYTF. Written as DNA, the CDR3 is TGTGCCAGCAGCGTAGGACTGGACTATGGCTACACCTTC.

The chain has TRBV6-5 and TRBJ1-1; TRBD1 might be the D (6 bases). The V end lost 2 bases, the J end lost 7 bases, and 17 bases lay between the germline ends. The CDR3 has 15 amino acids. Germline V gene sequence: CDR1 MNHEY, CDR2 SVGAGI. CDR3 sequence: CASSYVAGQSYEAFF. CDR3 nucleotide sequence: TGTGCCAGCAGTTACGTCGCCGGACAGTCCTATGAAGCTTTCTTT.

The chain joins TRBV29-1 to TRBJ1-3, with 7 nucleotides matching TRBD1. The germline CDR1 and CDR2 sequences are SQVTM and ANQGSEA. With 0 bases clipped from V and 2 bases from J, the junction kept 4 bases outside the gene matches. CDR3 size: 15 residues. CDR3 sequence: CSVEEGQTAGNTIYF. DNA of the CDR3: TGCAGCGTTGAAGAGGGACAGACGGCTGGAAACACCATATATTTT.

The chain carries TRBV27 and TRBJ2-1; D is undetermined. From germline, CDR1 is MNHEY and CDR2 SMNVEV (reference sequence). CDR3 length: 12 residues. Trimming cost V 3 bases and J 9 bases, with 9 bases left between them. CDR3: CASSFSGREQFF. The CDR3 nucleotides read TGTGCCAGCAGTTTCTCCGGTCGTGAGCAGTTCTTC.

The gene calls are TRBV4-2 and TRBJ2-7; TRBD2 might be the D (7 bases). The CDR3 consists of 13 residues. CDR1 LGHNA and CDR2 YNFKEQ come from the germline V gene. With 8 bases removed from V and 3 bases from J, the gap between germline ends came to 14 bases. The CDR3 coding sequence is TGTGCCAGCGAGGGGGAGGGGGACTACGAGCAGTACTTC. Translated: CASEGEGDYEQYF.

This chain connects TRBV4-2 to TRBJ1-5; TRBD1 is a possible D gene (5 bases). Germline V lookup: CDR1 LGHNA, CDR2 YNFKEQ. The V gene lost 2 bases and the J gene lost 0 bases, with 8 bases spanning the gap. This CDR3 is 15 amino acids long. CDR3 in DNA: TGTGCCAGCAGCCAACTGGACACTAGCAATCAGCCCCAGCATTTT. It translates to CASSQLDTSNQPQHF.

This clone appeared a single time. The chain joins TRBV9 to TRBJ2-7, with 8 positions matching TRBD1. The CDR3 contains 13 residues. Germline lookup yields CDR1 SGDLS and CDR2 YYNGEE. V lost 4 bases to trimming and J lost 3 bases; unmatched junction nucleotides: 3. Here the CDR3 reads CASSSTGGYEQYF. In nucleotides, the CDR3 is TGTGCCAGCAGCTCTACAGGGGGCTACGAGCAGTACTTC.

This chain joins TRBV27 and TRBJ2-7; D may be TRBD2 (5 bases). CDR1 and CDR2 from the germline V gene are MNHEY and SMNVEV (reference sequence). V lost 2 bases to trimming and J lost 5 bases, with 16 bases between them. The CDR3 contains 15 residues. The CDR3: CASSLRLGSLNEQYF. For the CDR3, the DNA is TGTGCCAGCAGTTTACGGTTGGGGAGTTTGAACGAGCAGTACTTC.

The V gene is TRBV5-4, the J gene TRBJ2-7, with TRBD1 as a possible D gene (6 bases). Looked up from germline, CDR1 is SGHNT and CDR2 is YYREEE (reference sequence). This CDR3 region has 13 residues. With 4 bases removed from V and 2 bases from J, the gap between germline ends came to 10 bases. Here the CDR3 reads CASSGDTAYEQYF. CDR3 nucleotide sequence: TGTGCCAGCAGCGGGGACACGGCCTACGAGCAGTACTTC. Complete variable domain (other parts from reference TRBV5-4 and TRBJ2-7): ETGVTQSPTHLIKTRGQQVTLRCSSQSGHNTVSWYQQALGQGPQFIFQYYREEENGRGNFPPRFSGLQFPNYSSELNVNALELDDSALYLCASSGDTAYEQYFGPGTRLTVT.

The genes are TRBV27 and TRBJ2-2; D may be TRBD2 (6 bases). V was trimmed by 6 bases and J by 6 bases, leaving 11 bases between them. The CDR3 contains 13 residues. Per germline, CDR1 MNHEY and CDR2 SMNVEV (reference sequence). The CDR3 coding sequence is TGTGCCAGCAGCGACACTAGCTCCGGGGAGCTGTTTTTT. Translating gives CASSDTSSGELFF.

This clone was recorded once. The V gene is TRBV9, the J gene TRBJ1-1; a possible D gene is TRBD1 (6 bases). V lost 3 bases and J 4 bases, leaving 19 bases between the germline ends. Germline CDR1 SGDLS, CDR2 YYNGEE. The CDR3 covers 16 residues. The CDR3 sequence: CASSEGGVVIGTEAFF. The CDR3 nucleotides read TGTGCCAGCAGCGAGGGGGGGGTCGTGATCGGCACTGAAGCTTTCTTT.

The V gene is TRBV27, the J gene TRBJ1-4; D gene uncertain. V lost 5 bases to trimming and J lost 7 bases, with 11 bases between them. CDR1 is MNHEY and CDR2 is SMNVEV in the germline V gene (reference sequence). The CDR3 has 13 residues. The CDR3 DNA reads TGTGCCAGCAGTCTCGCCGGGTTTGAAAAACTGTTTTTT. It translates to CASSLAGFEKLFF.

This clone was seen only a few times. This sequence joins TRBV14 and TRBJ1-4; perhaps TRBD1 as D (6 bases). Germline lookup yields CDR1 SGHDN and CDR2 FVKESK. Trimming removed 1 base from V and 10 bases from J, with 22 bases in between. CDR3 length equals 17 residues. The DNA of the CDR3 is TGTGCCAGCAGCCAAGGGGACGTCACAGGGTACCATGGAAAACTGTTTTTT. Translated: CASSQGDVTGYHGKLFF. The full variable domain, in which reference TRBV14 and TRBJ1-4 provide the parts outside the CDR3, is EAGVTQFPSHSVIEKGQTVTLRCDPISGHDNLYWYRRVMGKEIKFLLHFVKESKQDESGMPNNRFLAERTGGTYSTLKVQPAELEDSGVYFCASSQGDVTGYHGKLFFGSGTQLSVL.

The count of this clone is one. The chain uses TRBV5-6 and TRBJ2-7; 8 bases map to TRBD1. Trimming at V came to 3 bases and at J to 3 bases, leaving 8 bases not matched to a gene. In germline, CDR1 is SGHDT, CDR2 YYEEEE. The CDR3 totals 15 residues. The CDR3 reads CASSWDRWRCYEQYF. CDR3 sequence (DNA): TGTGCCAGCAGCTGGGACAGGTGGAGATGCTACGAGCAGTACTTC.

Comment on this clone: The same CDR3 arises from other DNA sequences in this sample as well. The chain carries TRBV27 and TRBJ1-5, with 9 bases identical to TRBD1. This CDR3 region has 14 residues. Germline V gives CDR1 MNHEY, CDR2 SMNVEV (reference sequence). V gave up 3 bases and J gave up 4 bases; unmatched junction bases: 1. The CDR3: CASSLTGGNQPQHF. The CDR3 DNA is TGTGCCAGCAGTTTGACAGGGGGTAATCAGCCCCAGCATTTT.

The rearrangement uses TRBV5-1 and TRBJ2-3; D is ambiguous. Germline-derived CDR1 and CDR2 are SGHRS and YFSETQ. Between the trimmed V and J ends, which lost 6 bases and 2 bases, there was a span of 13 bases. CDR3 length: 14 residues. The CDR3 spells CASTLKPYTDTQYF. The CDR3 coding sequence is TGCGCCAGCACCCTCAAGCCCTACACAGATACGCAGTATTTT.

The CDR3 DNA reads TGTGCCAGCAGTTACAGCAGCCCCTACGAGCAGTACTTC. Encoded protein: CASSYSSPYEQYF. The J gene is TRBJ2-7, the V gene TRBV27; D is undetermined. From germline, CDR1 is MNHEY and CDR2 SMNVEV (reference sequence). The ends were cut back, 4 bases at V and 2 bases at J, with 9 bases in the middle. The CDR3 is made up of 13 amino acids.

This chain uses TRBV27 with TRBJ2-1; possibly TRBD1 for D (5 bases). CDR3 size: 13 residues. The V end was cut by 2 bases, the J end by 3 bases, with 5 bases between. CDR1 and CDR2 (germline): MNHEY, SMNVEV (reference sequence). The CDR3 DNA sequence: TGTGCCAGCAGTTTACAGGGCTACAATGAGCAGTTCTTC. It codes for CASSLQGYNEQFF.

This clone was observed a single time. CDR3 sequence (DNA): TGTGCCAGCAGTGACCTAGCGGGAGGCCTCTCCTACGAGCAGTACTTC. This sequence encodes CASSDLAGGLSYEQYF. This chain joins TRBV2 and TRBJ2-7; 11 bases fit TRBD2. V dropped 3 bases and J dropped 0; count of bases not matched to a gene: 4. In germline, CDR1 is SNHLY, CDR2 FYNNEI. The length of the CDR3 is 16 residues. Combining the CDR3 with reference TRBV2 and TRBJ2-7 gives the whole variable domain EPEVTQTPSHQVTQMGQEVILRCVPISNHLYFYWYRQILGQKVEFLVSFYNNEISEKSEIFDDQFSVERPDGSNFTLKIRSTKLEDSAMYFCASSDLAGGLSYEQYFGPGTRLTVT.